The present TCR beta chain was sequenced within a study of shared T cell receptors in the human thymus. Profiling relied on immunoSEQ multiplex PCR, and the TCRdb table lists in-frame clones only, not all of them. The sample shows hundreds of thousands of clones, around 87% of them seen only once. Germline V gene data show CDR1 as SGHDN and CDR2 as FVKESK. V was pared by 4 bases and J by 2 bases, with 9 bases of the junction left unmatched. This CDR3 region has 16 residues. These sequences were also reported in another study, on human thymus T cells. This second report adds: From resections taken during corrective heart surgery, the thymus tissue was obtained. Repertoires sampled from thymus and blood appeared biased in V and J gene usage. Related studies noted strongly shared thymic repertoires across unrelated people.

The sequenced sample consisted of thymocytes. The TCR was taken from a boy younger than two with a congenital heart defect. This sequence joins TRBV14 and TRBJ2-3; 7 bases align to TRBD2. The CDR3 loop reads CASSPWDYLTTDTQYF. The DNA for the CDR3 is TGTGCCAGCAGCCCTTGGGACTACCTCACCACAGATACGCAGTATTTT.